This T cell receptor (beta chain) came from a study of PD-1 blockade in classical Hodgkin lymphoma. The wider study: Patients had nivolumab dosed at 3 mg/kg, delivered intravenously every 2 weeks.

Germline loops: CDR1 SQVTM, CDR2 ANQGSEA. Between the trimmed V and J ends, which lost 7 bases and 0 bases, there was a span of 17 bases. The CDR3 covers 15 residues. Comment on this clone: Its target is not known.

Study-wide points: Relapsed/refractory patients reportedly had the lowest baseline TCR diversity, below newly diagnosed patients, who were below healthy donors. By C4D1, diversity of CD4+ TCRs had risen significantly, whereas that of CD8+ TCRs had not. Exclusion was applied to patients who started nivolumab under 1 year after ASCT.

Clones were sequenced by immunoSEQ multiplex PCR, and TCRdb holds only the in-frame ones, with some missing. There are around 91,000 clones in the sample; 89% occur only once, and around 20% lies in the top ten. The patients all showed relapse after autologous stem cell transplantation, while their brentuximab vedotin exposure varied. The source is a human donor with classical Hodgkin lymphoma. The sample in question was peripheral blood mononuclear cells (PBMCs), obtained at baseline. The genes are TRBV29-1 and TRBJ2-3; D is undetermined. The CDR3 nucleotides read TGCAGCGCCGACGAAGGGATTTCCAGCACAGATACGCAGTATTTT. The encoded protein is CSADEGISSTDTQYF.